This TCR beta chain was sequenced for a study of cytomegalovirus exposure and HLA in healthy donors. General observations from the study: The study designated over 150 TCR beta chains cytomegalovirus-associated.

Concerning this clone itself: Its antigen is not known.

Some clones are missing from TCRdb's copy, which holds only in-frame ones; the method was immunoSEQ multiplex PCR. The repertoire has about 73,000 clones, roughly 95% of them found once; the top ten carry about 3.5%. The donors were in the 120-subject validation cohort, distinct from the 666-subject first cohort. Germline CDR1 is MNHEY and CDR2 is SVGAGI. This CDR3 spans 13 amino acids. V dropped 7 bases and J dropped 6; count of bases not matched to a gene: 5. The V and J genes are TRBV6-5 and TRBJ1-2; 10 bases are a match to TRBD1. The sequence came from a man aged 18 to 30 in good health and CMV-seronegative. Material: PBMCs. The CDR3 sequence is CASKYGTGDGYTF. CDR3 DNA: TGTGCCAGCAAGTACGGGACAGGGGATGGCTACACCTTC.